This section outlines one TCR beta chain sequence together with its context. Within its sample, this clonotype is large (0.1 to 1%). Its recognized antigen is unknown. Nothing much larger sits one base from this clone, and base qualities are not available. The V and J ends are trimmed by 7 bases and 1 base, leaving 14 bases between them. Measured from the cysteine to the phenylalanine, the CDR3 is 15 residues long. Only the CDR3 region is kept as DNA, spanning 45 bases read in frame from base 1. Looking up the germline V gene yields CDR1 SGHVS and CDR2 FQNEAQ. The treatment or condition label of this sample denotes: roughly 11-day PBMC culture with coronavirus spike peptide pools or control peptides (ViraFEST assay). CD4+ T cells from unexposed donors were collected before the COVID-19 pandemic (2011-2018). The ViraFEST assay was used in the study, in which antigen-specific T cells were expanded with peptide pools and expanded clonotypes were subsequently identified by TCR sequencing. About 2 million PBMCs per well were cultured in IMDM with approximately 5% human AB serum and about 9.7 IU/ml IL-2, plus 10 ug/ml peptide pools. On days 3 and 7, half of the culture medium was replaced with fresh IL-2-containing medium. CD4+ T cells were isolated after about nine days of culture through negative selection using the EasySep CD4+ T cell isolation kit. As cell number allowed, CD4+ T cells from unexposed donors were tested for reactivity to SARS-CoV-2 S and N and to four common cold coronavirus spike pools. Ficoll-Paque Plus gradient centrifugation was used to isolate PBMCs from whole blood, and the isolated PBMCs were then either used fresh or cryopreserved at -140C. Each culture condition was generally run in triplicate wells. Leukapheresis product for the unexposed donors was purchased commercially.

This specimen comes from a study of vaccination and CD4 T cells after COVID-19 (dated by TCRdb to about 2022). Describing the broader study: The convalescent cohort included six males and four females, with two Hispanic individuals, seven Caucasians, two Asians and one multiracial person. Each participant got two doses of either the Pfizer-BioNTech BNT162b2 vaccine (n=8) or the Moderna mRNA-1273 vaccine (n=2). Post-COVID blood samples from convalescent patients were collected a median of 101 days after diagnosis, with a range of roughly 30 to 170 days. The time from the second vaccine dose to post-vaccine blood sampling had a median of approximately 72 days and ranged from roughly 12 to 250 days. For stimulating the cultures, overlapping spike peptide pools were used, derived from SARS-CoV-2 as well as from the common cold coronaviruses HCoV-NL63, HCoV-OC43 and HCoV-229E. Control cultures received a CEFX viral epitope pool as the positive control, an HIV-1 Nef peptide pool as the negative control, or no peptide. In about 11 COVID-19 convalescent patients and a handful of infection-naive healthy vaccine recipients, the spike-specific CD4+ TCR repertoire before mRNA vaccination was compared with the repertoire after mRNA vaccination. Memory CD4+ T cell crossreactivity between SARS-CoV-2 and common cold coronavirus spike proteins was assessed at the TCR clonotype level in an earlier paper using these donors.

The protocol used for the library was PCR. DNA from cultured CD4+ T cells was subjected to TCR sequencing with the Oncomine TCR Beta short-read assay at the Johns Hopkins FTIC core. Genomic DNA was extracted from the cultured CD4+ T cells with the QIAamp micro DNA kit. The Oncomine TCR Beta libraries from cultured CD4+ T cells were pooled using unique dual indexes and then sequenced on an Illumina iSeq 100. In the source study's methods: Non-productive sequences were removed, and CDR3s not starting with C, not ending with F or W, or shorter than 7 amino acids were discarded. The MANAFEST web application was used to identify antigen-specific clonotypes by comparing peptide-stimulated wells against reference wells and other culture wells. To be called positive, a clone needed an FDR below 0.05, an odds ratio above 5, and a productive frequency above 0.1% in at least two of three replicate wells. Clonotypes that were significantly expanded in both SARS-CoV-2 spike wells and at least one common cold coronavirus spike condition were defined as cross-reactive. CDR3 homology was assessed with Levenshtein distances (stringdist) and unrooted phylogenetic trees (ape) in R version 3.6.1. TCRdb reworked the public reads: Q25 trimming with fastp, MiXCR clone assembly, productive beta chains retained. When rows share a CDR3 protein, they turn into one entry using the most common DNA and genes. These V and J calls originate from TCRdb's pipeline instead of the authors' own analysis. This sample has fewer than 7,000 distinct CDR3 sequences in its table, and around 35% of those were observed once. Of the sample, approximately 35% is held by the ten largest clones.

What the work shows at the level of the full study, not this receptor alone: Among convalescent patients, a median about 87% of the SARS-CoV-2-reactive clones seen after vaccination appeared only after vaccination, which suggests priming specific to the vaccine. Relatively few convalescent patients were included in the study, and early timepoints after natural infection were not analyzed. The median count of SARS-CoV-2-reactive clonotypes went up from around 21 after infection to 38 after vaccination, although the change was not significant. Of the vaccine-specific clones found in convalescent patients, nearly all (304 of 307) were mono-reactive for SARS-CoV-2 spike instead of being cross-reactive with common cold coronaviruses.

The sequenced material came from CD4+ T cells from blood, cultured in vitro. This sequence uses TRBV7-8 and TRBJ1-5; D gene: possibly TRBD1, on 5 matching bases. This clonotype was obtained from a human donor in good health. The DNA is TGTGCCAGCACCATCGACAGTTGGAGCAATCAGCCCCAGCATTTT. Translated, it gives CASTIDSWSNQPQHF.